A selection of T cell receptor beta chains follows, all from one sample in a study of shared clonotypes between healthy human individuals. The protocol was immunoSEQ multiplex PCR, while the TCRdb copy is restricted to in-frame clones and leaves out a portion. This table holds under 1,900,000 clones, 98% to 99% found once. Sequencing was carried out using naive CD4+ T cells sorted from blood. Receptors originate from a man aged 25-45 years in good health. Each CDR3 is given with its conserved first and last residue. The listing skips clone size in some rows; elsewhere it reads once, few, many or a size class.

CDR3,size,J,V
CASSVGWPPSEQFF,-,TRBJ2-1,TRBV9
CASSFAQLGTSGSYEQYF,-,TRBJ2-7,TRBV11-2
CASSNLPSTDTQYF,-,TRBJ2-3,TRBV7-6
CASSQERGNKQFF,-,TRBJ2-1,TRBV4-3
CASTVQDNTGELFF,-,TRBJ2-2,TRBV6-5
CASSPPGTAQYF,-,TRBJ2-7,TRBV18
CASSSSGTQFSYEQYF,-,TRBJ2-7,TRBV28
CASSLALSFYNEQFF,-,TRBJ2-1,TRBV7-8
CASSSGAGTGSYEQYF,-,TRBJ2-7,TRBV5-1
CASSDPSGTSGYNEQFF,-,TRBJ2-1,TRBV10-2
CASSYGTDFSTEAFF,-,TRBJ1-1,TRBV5-4
CASSRDRGSDGYTF,-,TRBJ1-2,TRBV5-1
CASSLDRNQPNEQFF,-,TRBJ2-1,TRBV6-6
CASSQDLTAYGYTF,-,TRBJ1-2,TRBV4-1
CASSLTSGREETQYF,once,TRBJ2-5,TRBV5-4
CASSQGVTRNTEAFF,-,TRBJ1-1,TRBV4-3
CASGFSGGLGEQYF,-,TRBJ2-7,TRBV28
CSVEPDSGMAGELFF,-,TRBJ2-2,TRBV29-1
CASSFNGRETQYF,-,TRBJ2-5,TRBV10-2
CASSVGLAGAGSSYNEQFF,-,TRBJ2-1,TRBV9
CAIRFTTAAGELFF,-,TRBJ2-2,TRBV10-3
CASSLGPGLAGVVETQYF,-,TRBJ2-5,TRBV5-4
CASMTGVFLRQYF,-,TRBJ2-7,TRBV28
CASSLWGWGTGELFF,-,TRBJ2-2,TRBV5-1
CASSHPGQASYEQYF,-,TRBJ2-7,TRBV5-1
CAWSQGKHQPQHF,-,TRBJ1-5,TRBV30
CASSWVGETGELFF,-,TRBJ2-2,TRBV5-1